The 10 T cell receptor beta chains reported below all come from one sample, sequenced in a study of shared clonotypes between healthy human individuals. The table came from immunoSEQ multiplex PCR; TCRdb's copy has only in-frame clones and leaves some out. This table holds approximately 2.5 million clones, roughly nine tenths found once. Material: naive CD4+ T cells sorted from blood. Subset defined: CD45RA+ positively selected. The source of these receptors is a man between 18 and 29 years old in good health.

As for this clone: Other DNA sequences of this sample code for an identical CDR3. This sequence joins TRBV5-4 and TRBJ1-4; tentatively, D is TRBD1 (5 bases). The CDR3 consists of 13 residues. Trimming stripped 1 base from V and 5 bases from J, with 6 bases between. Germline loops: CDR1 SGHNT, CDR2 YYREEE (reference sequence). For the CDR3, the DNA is TGTGCCAGCAGCTTGCAGGGAAATGAAAAACTGTTTTTT. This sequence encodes CASSLQGNEKLFF.

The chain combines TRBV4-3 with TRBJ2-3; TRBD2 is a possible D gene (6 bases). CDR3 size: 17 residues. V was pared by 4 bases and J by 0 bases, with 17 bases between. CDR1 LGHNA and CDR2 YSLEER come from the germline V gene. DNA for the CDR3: TGCGCCAGCAGCCCACTGTCGGTAGCGGCTAGCACAGATACGCAGTATTTT. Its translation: CASSPLSVAASTDTQYF.

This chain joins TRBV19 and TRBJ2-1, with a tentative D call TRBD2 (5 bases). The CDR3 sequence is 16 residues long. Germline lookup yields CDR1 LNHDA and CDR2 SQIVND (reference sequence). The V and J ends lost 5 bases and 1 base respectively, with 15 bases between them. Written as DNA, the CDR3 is TGTGCCAGTAGTCTCCGAGGGAGTGGGTCCTACAATGAGCAGTTCTTC. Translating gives CASSLRGSGSYNEQFF.

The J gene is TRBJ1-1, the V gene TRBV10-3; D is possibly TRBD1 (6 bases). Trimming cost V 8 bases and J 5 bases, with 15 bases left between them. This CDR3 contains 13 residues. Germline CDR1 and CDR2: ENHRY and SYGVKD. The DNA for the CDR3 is TGTGCCATCGGAAACAGGGATTTAACTGAAGCTTTCTTT. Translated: CAIGNRDLTEAFF.

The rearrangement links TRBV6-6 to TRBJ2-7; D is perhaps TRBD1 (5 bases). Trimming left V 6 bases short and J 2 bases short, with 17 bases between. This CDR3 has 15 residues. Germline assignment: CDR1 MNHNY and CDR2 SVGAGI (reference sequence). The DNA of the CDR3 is TGTGCCAGCAGGGGTCAGGGAATATTCGCCTACGAGCAGTACTTC. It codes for CASRGQGIFAYEQYF.

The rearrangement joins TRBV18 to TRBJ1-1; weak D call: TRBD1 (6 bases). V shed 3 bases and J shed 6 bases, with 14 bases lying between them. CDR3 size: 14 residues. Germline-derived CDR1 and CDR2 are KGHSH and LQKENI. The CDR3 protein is CASSPSTGPSEAFF. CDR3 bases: TGTGCCAGCTCACCGTCCACAGGGCCGTCTGAAGCTTTCTTT.

CDR3 residues: CASSLIWASGGARDTQYF. CDR3 in DNA: TGTGCCAGCAGCTTAATTTGGGCCAGCGGGGGGGCTCGGGATACGCAGTATTTT. The rearrangement joins TRBV7-2 to TRBJ2-3; TRBD2 matches at 10 bases. Germline V gene sequence: CDR1 SGHTA, CDR2 FQGNSA. The CDR3 loop spans 18 amino acids. V was clipped by 2 bases and J by 6 bases; unmatched bases: 14.

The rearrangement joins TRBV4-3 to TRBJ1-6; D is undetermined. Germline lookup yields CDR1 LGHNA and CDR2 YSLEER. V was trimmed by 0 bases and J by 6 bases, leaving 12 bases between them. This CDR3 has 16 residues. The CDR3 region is CASSQDARQPNSPLHF. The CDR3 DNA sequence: TGCGCCAGCAGCCAAGATGCGAGGCAGCCTAATTCACCCCTCCACTTT.

As DNA, the CDR3 is TGTGCCAGCAGTGCCCGACAGGGGAACACCGGGGAGCTGTTTTTT. This translates into CASSARQGNTGELFF. The genes are TRBV28 and TRBJ2-2, with 7 bases matching TRBD1. The germline CDR1 and CDR2 sequences are MDHEN and SYDVKM. The CDR3 is made up of 15 amino acids. J was trimmed by 1 base and V by 5 bases; bases with no gene match: 4. Full variable domain (outside the CDR3, taken from reference TRBV28 and TRBJ2-2): DVKVTQSSRYLVKRTGEKVFLECVQDMDHENMFWYRQDPGLGLRLIYFSYDVKMKEKGDIPEGYSVSREKKERFSLILESASTNQTSMYLCASSARQGNTGELFFGEGSRLTVL.

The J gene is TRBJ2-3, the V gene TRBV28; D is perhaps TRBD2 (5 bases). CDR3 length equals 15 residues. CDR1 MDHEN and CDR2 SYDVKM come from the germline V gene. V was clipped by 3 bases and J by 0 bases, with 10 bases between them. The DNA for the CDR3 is TGTGCCAGCAGTTTTGAGGGATGGAGCACAGATACGCAGTATTTT. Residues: CASSFEGWSTDTQYF.